The 4 T cell receptor beta chains below were found in one sample sequenced in a study of siplizumab effects on memory and regulatory T cells. Using immunoSEQ multiplex PCR, the repertoire was profiled, and TCRdb retains in-frame clones only, with some absent. The sample contains some 97,000 clones, more than 85% of which appear only once. Sequencing used CD4+ T cells sorted from blood. These receptors all come from a human donor in good health. Some clones in this sample may be carry-over from other donors' samples.

The rearrangement uses TRBV2 and TRBJ2-1, with TRBD2 identical over 7 bases. The CDR3 is made up of 14 amino acids. Per germline, CDR1 SNHLY and CDR2 FYNNEI. Trimming at V came to 7 bases and at J to 4 bases, leaving 7 bases not matched to a gene. In DNA form, the CDR3 reads TGTGCCAGCACCGGGGGAGGGCCATACAATGAGCAGTTCTTC. Residues: CASTGGGPYNEQFF.

J is TRBJ1-4 and V is TRBV7-9; the D gene is possibly TRBD1 (5 bases). V lost 1 base to trimming and J lost 3 bases, with 9 bases between them. Germline values: CDR1 SEHNR, CDR2 FQNEAQ (reference sequence). The CDR3 runs to 15 residues. The CDR3 sequence: CASSLVGHSNEKLFF. CDR3 nucleotides: TGTGCCAGCAGCTTAGTCGGACACTCTAATGAAAAACTGTTTTTT.

V is TRBV7-9 and J is TRBJ2-3; no clear D gene. Between the trimmed V and J ends, which lost 5 bases and 3 bases, there was a span of 18 bases. Germline loops: CDR1 SEHNR, CDR2 FQNEAQ (reference sequence). This CDR3 comprises 16 residues. As DNA, the CDR3 is TGTGCCAGCAGCGTCAGGCGCCAGCACGAGACAGATACGCAGTATTTT. Its translation is CASSVRRQHETDTQYF.

The V call is TRBV10-3, the J call TRBJ2-1; D remains ambiguous. The germline V gene has CDR1 ENHRY and CDR2 SYGVKD. The CDR3 extends over 14 amino acids. V lost 3 bases, J lost 3 bases, and 9 bases lay in between. The CDR3 sequence is CAISDLVDYNEQFF. The CDR3 coding sequence is TGTGCCATCAGTGACCTGGTAGACTACAATGAGCAGTTCTTC.